The source of this TCR beta chain is a study of response to subunit inactivated influenza vaccine. CDR3 length: 12 residues. V lost 5 bases to trimming and J lost 11 bases, with 14 bases between them. Germline CDR1 SGHRS, CDR2 YFSETQ. TCRdb called the RT-PCR reads again in MiXCR, with one record for every CDR3 protein. The sample lists about 300,000 distinct CDR3 sequences, around a fifth occurring once. The rearrangement links TRBV5-1 to TRBJ2-1; D gene ambiguous. This TCR was sampled from a man aged 50-75 years who received an inactivated influenza vaccine. The material sequenced was PBMCs from blood, taken about 19 months after vaccination. CDR3 coding DNA: TGCGCCAGCAGTCCACCGAATAGCCAGCAGTTCTTC. Protein product: CASSPPNSQQFF.